This T cell receptor beta chain derives from a study of response to subunit inactivated influenza vaccine. Study-wide points: It was suggested by the authors that few new T cells are recruited by each seasonal influenza vaccination.

TCRdb re-called the RT-PCR reads with MiXCR, one entry per CDR3 protein. The table records 500,000 to 550,000 distinct CDR3 sequences, less than 10% of them present only once. In its sample, this clonotype was seen many times. The antigen is undetermined. The germline V gene has CDR1 MNHEY and CDR2 SVGAGI. This CDR3 region has 14 residues. V lost 4 bases and J 4 bases, leaving 12 bases between the germline ends. The J gene is TRBJ2-3, the V gene TRBV6-5; D may be TRBD2 (5 bases). The TCR sequence derives from a man aged 50 to 75 who received an inactivated influenza vaccine. The specimen comprised PBMCs from blood, sampled 23 months after vaccination. The CDR3 DNA reads TGTGCCAGCAGTTCCGGGATCGGCGCAGATACGCAGTATTTT. Amino acid sequence: CASSSGIGADTQYF.